One and the same sample provided the 2 T cell receptor beta chains below, sequenced in a study of blood T cell repertoires in COVID-19 (dated by TCRdb to between 2020 and 2021). The library was prepared using the immunoSEQ multiplex PCR assay. What TCRdb holds here is the immuneACCESS table cut down to in-frame rearrangements. Part of the clones is not present; checked against another copy, under half of the missing clones reflect an unresolved V gene, and the others are unexplained. This sample is represented by 140,000 to 150,000 clones; around 90% of them were singletons. The top ten constitute around 1.7% of the sample. Material: peripheral blood. The receptors derive from a woman aged 45-60 years with acute or convalescent COVID-19.

The chain combines TRBV6-4 with TRBJ2-1; 7 bases are a match to TRBD2. The CDR3 runs 16 residues. In germline, CDR1 is MRHNA, CDR2 SNTAGT. The ends lost 3 bases at V and 6 bases at J; junction bases unmatched: 11. CDR3 DNA: TGTGCCAGCAGTGATAGAGGAGGACTAGATGGCAATGAGCAGTTCTTC. Amino acid sequence: CASSDRGGLDGNEQFF.

The chain recombines TRBV7-8 with TRBJ2-7, with D perhaps matching TRBD1 (5 bases). Germline CDR1 and CDR2: SGHVS and FQNEAQ. CDR3 length equals 14 residues. V was shortened by 1 base and J by 3 bases, with 10 bases between the two germline ends. The CDR3 here is CASSLGPGYYEQYF. Written as DNA, the CDR3 is TGTGCCAGCAGCTTAGGTCCAGGGTACTACGAGCAGTACTTC.